This TCR beta chain was retrieved from a study of beta chain features in type 1 diabetes. Study overall: In age, gender and cell yields, patients were similar to healthy donors. All samples yielded some 100,000,000 examined sorted cells.

Broader study findings: The study found moderately but significantly shorter TCRB CDR3s in all four CD4+ subsets of Type 1 diabetes patients. Type 1 diabetes patients had fewer VDJ junction insertions and more deletions.

The study reverse transcribed the entire isolated RNA, so it sequenced expressed TCRB transcripts. Data came from immunoSEQ multiplex PCR; TCRdb stores just in-frame clones and leaves some out. The sample records 300,000 to 400,000 clones, about 14% being singletons. The CDR3 sequence is 15 residues long. V gave up 6 bases and J gave up 2 bases; unmatched junction bases: 9. CDR1 and CDR2 from the germline V gene are LGHNT and FRNRAP. This clone was seen a few times. Its specificity is unknown. The V and J genes are TRBV12-5 and TRBJ2-5; 7 bases fit TRBD2. The TCR originated in a woman aged 18-30 years with type 1 diabetes. The sequencing sample was made of naive CD4+ T cells from blood. CDR3 sequence: CASGSTSHPQETQYF. The CDR3 nucleotides read TGTGCTAGTGGGTCGACTAGCCACCCTCAAGAGACCCAGTACTTC. The full variable domain, its missing parts supplied by reference TRBV12-5 and TRBJ2-5, is DARVTQTPRHKVTEMGQEVTMRCQPILGHNTVFWYRQTMMQGLELLAYFRNRAPLDDSGMPKDRFSAEMPDATLATLKIQPSEPRDSAVYFCASGSTSHPQETQYFGPGTRLLVL.